This T cell receptor (beta chain) was sequenced during a study of OX40 agonist ivuxolimab in advanced cancers. About the research overall: Around 40% of patients had received prior checkpoint inhibitor therapy. One patient with hepatocellular carcinoma and two with cutaneous melanoma, three in all, had partial responses.

Study results and limitations: Clonal expansion from baseline to week 6 occurred in both CD4+ and CD8+ T cells.

This CDR3 has 14 residues. CDR1 SNHLY and CDR2 FYNNEI come from the germline V gene. The ends lost 6 bases at V and 1 base at J; junction bases unmatched: 3. Regarding this clone: Its antigen is unidentified.

Samples were taken at baseline and on day 1 of cycles 4 and 7. The table came from immunoSEQ multiplex PCR; TCRdb's copy has only in-frame clones and leaves some out. The sample includes about 79,000 clones, approximately 90% of them seen just once. The gene calls are TRBV2 and TRBJ1-1; 9 bases are a match to TRBD1. The sequence came from an adult with an advanced solid tumor such as melanoma, head and neck, liver or kidney cancer. Sample: CD4+ or CD8+ T cells sorted from blood, taken in a trial of the OX40 agonist ivuxolimab. CDR3 sequence reads: CASRGQGGNTEAFF. CDR3 in DNA: TGTGCCAGCAGGGGACAGGGAGGGAACACTGAAGCTTTCTTT.